The text below deals with one T cell receptor beta chain. This CDR3 has 17 amino acids. Germline CDR1 and CDR2: SGHDT and YYEEEE. V was trimmed by 5 bases and J by 2 bases, leaving 22 bases between them. In the authors' methods: Estimation of nucleated cell counts relied on the amplification of reference gene primers. Sequenced by immunoSEQ multiplex PCR; TCRdb stores in-frame clones only, minus some. V and J calls and clone size follow that table, whereas D and trimming were derived from the DNA. Of approximately 250,000 clones listed, about 88% were seen once; the top ten hold around 0.98%. This specimen comes from a study of blood T cell repertoires in COVID-19. On the study more broadly: PBMCs, B-cell-depleted T cells, or T cells were the source of the cDNA or gDNA that made up the material.

The receptor comes from a man aged 35 to 55 with acute or convalescent COVID-19. The sample comprised peripheral blood. V and J are TRBV5-6 and TRBJ1-1; possibly TRBD1 for D (6 bases). CDR3 sequence reads: CASSSATRQVHNTEAFF. CDR3 nucleotides: TGTGCCAGCAGTTCTGCCACTCGACAGGTACATAACACTGAAGCTTTCTTT.